The clone carrying this TCR beta chain was recorded only once. The source of the sample is a study of blood T cell repertoires in COVID-19. About the research overall: Acute and convalescent COVID-19 specimens originated in the United States, Italy and Spain.

Participants spanned ages about 18 to 100 years and resided in roughly 26 US areas. Recovery among Cohort 3 donors was established by two negative PCRs, clearance, or symptom resolution. After removal of 5 bases from V and 1 base from J, the junction contained 6 bases not matched to a gene. CDR1 and CDR2 from the germline V gene are SGHRS and YFSETQ. The CDR3 consists of 15 residues. In the authors' workflow: Reference gene primer amplification yielded estimated nucleated cell counts. This table comes from immunoSEQ multiplex PCR, and its TCRdb copy is limited to in-frame clones, with some not included. That table furnishes V, J and clone size, whereas the DNA furnished D and trimming. The sample yields approximately 160,000 clones, around four fifths seen once.

The sequenced sample consisted of PBMCs or T cells enriched from blood (not recorded which). The TCR originated in a woman aged 45-60 years who had recovered from COVID-19. V is TRBV5-1 and J is TRBJ2-3; 8 nucleotides agree with TRBD2. This CDR3 is CASSPGRGGTDTQYF. DNA for the CDR3: TGCGCCAGCAGTCCCGGGAGGGGTGGCACAGATACGCAGTATTTT.